These 26 T cell receptor beta chains share one sample of origin, sequenced in a study of cytomegalovirus exposure and HLA in healthy donors. The PCR ran on 60 Vbeta and 13 Jbeta primers. Generated by immunoSEQ multiplex PCR, the TCRdb table keeps only in-frame clones and is missing some. Here the sample spans 150,000 to 200,000 clones, 65% to 85% being singletons. The sequencing sample was made of PBMCs. The receptors stem from a male donor in good health and CMV-seronegative.

The V call is TRBV5-1, the J call TRBJ2-5; 14 bases are a match to TRBD2. CDR1 and CDR2 (germline): SGHRS, YFSETQ. The junction had 3 bases not matched to a gene; V was cut back by 3 bases and J by 5 bases. This CDR3 has 15 amino acids. In DNA form, the CDR3 reads TGCGCCAGCAGCTCGGGACTAGCGGGAGCGGAGACCCAGTACTTC. Amino acid sequence: CASSSGLAGAETQYF.

This chain links TRBV7-6 with TRBJ1-1, with D perhaps TRBD1 (5 bases). Germline values: CDR1 SGHVS, CDR2 FNYEAQ. V was shortened by 5 bases and J by 2 bases, with 12 bases between the two germline ends. The CDR3 spans 14 residues. DNA for the CDR3: TGTGCCAGCAGCGCCAACGGGGGAAACACTGAAGCTTTCTTT. It yields the protein CASSANGGNTEAFF. The full variable domain, with the rest looked up from reference TRBV7-6 and TRBJ1-1, is GAGVSQSPRYKVTKRGQDVALRCDPISGHVSLYWYRQALGQGPEFLTYFNYEAQQDKSGLPNDRFSAERPEGSISTLTIQRTEQRDSAMYRCASSANGGNTEAFFGQGTRLTVV.

The rearrangement links TRBV4-1 to TRBJ1-5; tentative D call: TRBD1 (5 bases). This CDR3 is 13 amino acids long. Looked up from germline, CDR1 is MGHRA and CDR2 is YSYEKL. The V and J ends lost 4 bases and 3 bases respectively, with 7 bases between them. The chain's CDR3 is CASSRQNNQPQHF. Here the CDR3 DNA reads TGCGCCAGCAGCCGACAGAACAATCAGCCCCAGCATTTT.

This chain joins TRBV9 and TRBJ2-2; D ambiguous. The CDR3 is 13 amino acids. CDR1 is SGDLS, CDR2 YYNGEE, per germline. V was clipped by 4 bases and J by 2 bases, with 6 bases between them. The DNA for the CDR3 is TGTGCCAGCAGCCCGACAAACACCGGGGAGCTGTTTTTT. This sequence encodes CASSPTNTGELFF.

The chain carries TRBV4-2 and TRBJ2-5, with 11 bases fitting TRBD2. Trimming at V came to 2 bases and at J to 4 bases, leaving 3 bases not matched to a gene. Looked up from germline, CDR1 is LGHNA and CDR2 is YNFKEQ. The CDR3 is 15 residues long. CDR3 nucleotide sequence: TGTGCCAGCAGCCAAAATAGCGGGGGGGTAGAGACCCAGTACTTC. Residues: CASSQNSGGVETQYF.

This clone was observed a few times. The chain carries TRBV5-1 and TRBJ2-7; a weak D match, TRBD1 (6 bases). The CDR3 covers 15 residues. V was shortened by 0 bases and J by 7 bases, with 17 bases between the two germline ends. The V gene's germline CDR1 is SGHRS and CDR2 YFSETQ. The CDR3 loop is CASSLAGTHPGEQYF. CDR3 nucleotide sequence: TGCGCCAGCAGCTTGGCGGGGACACATCCCGGGGAGCAGTACTTC. Based on the CDR3 plus reference TRBV5-1 and TRBJ2-7, the full variable domain is KAGVTQTPRYLIKTRGQQVTLSCSPISGHRSVSWYQQTPGQGLQFLFEYFSETQRNKGNFPGRFSGRQFSNSRSEMNVSTLELGDSALYLCASSLAGTHPGEQYFGPGTRLTVT.

This chain connects TRBV7-9 to TRBJ2-3; D may be TRBD2 (5 bases). The ends were cut back, 5 bases at V and 2 bases at J, with 8 bases in the middle. The CDR3 consists of 13 residues. The germline V gene encodes CDR1 SEHNR and CDR2 FQNEAQ (reference sequence). CDR3 amino acids: CASSPDSTDTQYF. The CDR3 DNA sequence: TGTGCCAGCAGCCCGGACTCCACAGATACGCAGTATTTT.

The chain combines TRBV10-3 with TRBJ2-4; D possibly corresponds to TRBD1 (6 bases). Germline CDR1 and CDR2: ENHRY and SYGVKD. V dropped 0 bases and J dropped 5 bases, with 11 bases sitting between them. CDR3 length: 15 residues. The DNA of the CDR3 is TGTGCCATCAGTGAGTCGGCAGGGGTTGAAAACATTCAGTACTTC. Its translation: CAISESAGVENIQYF.

V usage is TRBV6-1 and J usage is TRBJ2-7; a weak D match, TRBD1 (6 bases). The V gene's germline CDR1 is MNHNS and CDR2 SASEGT. This CDR3 is built from 13 residues. Trimming took off 8 bases at V and 0 bases at J, with 11 bases between the two ends. CDR3 bases: TGTGCCAGCTCGGCAGGGGCCTCCTACGAGCAGTACTTC. As protein: CASSAGASYEQYF.

This chain joins TRBV6-1 and TRBJ2-7; a weak D match, TRBD2 (6 bases). Germline V gives CDR1 MNHNS, CDR2 SASEGT. Trimming cost V 6 bases and J 0 bases, with 6 bases left between them. The CDR3 runs to 12 residues. The CDR3 spells CASRTSSYEQYF. The DNA of the CDR3 is TGTGCCAGCAGGACTAGCTCCTACGAGCAGTACTTC.

The chain recombines TRBV19 with TRBJ1-6; 7 nucleotides match TRBD1. V shed 5 bases and J 8 bases; nucleotides not matched to a gene: 9. In germline, CDR1 is LNHDA, CDR2 SQIVND (reference sequence). The CDR3 contains 15 residues. CDR3 amino acids: CASSASTGPHSPLHF. The CDR3 DNA sequence: TGTGCCAGTAGTGCCTCGACAGGGCCTCATTCACCCCTCCACTTT. The full variable domain, in which reference TRBV19 and TRBJ1-6 provide the parts outside the CDR3, is DGGITQSPKYLFRKEGQNVTLSCEQNLNHDAMYWYRQDPGQGLRLIYYSQIVNDFQKGDIAEGYSVSREKKESFPLTVTSAQKNPTAFYLCASSASTGPHSPLHFGNGTRLTVT.

The chain is built from TRBV4-3 and TRBJ2-7, with D unresolved. Germline CDR1 is LGHNA and CDR2 is YSLEER. V was clipped by 0 bases and J by 6 bases, with 3 bases between them. The CDR3 is 11 residues long. The CDR3 region is CASSQDSEQYF. CDR3 in DNA: TGCGCCAGCAGCCAAGATAGCGAGCAGTACTTC.

The sample holds one count of this clone. Other nucleotide sequences in the sample specify the same CDR3. The genes are TRBV7-2 and TRBJ2-3; D not certain. Deletions cut 0 bases from V and 3 bases from J, with 7 bases between. Germline V gives CDR1 SGHTA, CDR2 FQGNSA. The CDR3 sequence is 14 residues long. The chain's CDR3 is CASSLARGTDTQYF. The CDR3 DNA reads TGTGCCAGCAGCTTAGCCCGCGGAACAGATACGCAGTATTTT.

This sequence joins TRBV28 and TRBJ1-1, with TRBD1 matching 7 bases. Germline V gene lookup returns CDR1 MDHEN and CDR2 SYDVKM. CDR3 length: 13 amino acids. V gave up 4 bases and J gave up 6 bases; unmatched junction bases: 5. In DNA form, the CDR3 reads TGTGCCAGCAGTTCGTACAGGGGCGCTGAAGCTTTCTTT. It translates to CASSSYRGAEAFF. Combining the CDR3 with reference TRBV28 and TRBJ1-1 gives the whole variable domain DVKVTQSSRYLVKRTGEKVFLECVQDMDHENMFWYRQDPGLGLRLIYFSYDVKMKEKGDIPEGYSVSREKKERFSLILESASTNQTSMYLCASSSYRGAEAFFGQGTRLTVV.

V is TRBV7-2 and J is TRBJ2-3; TRBD2 matches at 11 bases. The V segment lost 6 bases and the J segment 4 bases; nucleotides outside the gene matches: 6. The CDR3 is 15 amino acids. The germline V gene has CDR1 SGHTA and CDR2 FQGNSA. The CDR3 spells CASRYLAGGSDTQYF. CDR3 nucleotides: TGTGCCAGCAGGTATCTAGCGGGAGGATCAGATACGCAGTATTTT.

The gene calls are TRBV6-4 and TRBJ2-5; D call uncertain. The J call may not be correct, given that the DNA end is closer to TRBJ2-7. The CDR3 runs 11 residues. The germline gives CDR1 MRHNA, CDR2 SNTAGT. CDR3 DNA sequence: TGTGCCAGCAGTGTCTGTTACGAGCAGTACTTC. Translating it yields CASSVCYEQYF.

V gene TRBV5-1 combines with J gene TRBJ1-2, with TRBD1 matching 11 bases. J gave up 4 bases and V 4 bases, and 6 bases lay outside the gene matches. The CDR3 extends over 15 amino acids. Germline lookup yields CDR1 SGHRS and CDR2 YFSETQ. The CDR3 DNA reads TGCGCCAGCAGCGGGGGACAGGGGGTCGTCTATGGCTACACCTTC. Translating it yields CASSGGQGVVYGYTF.

This clone was counted a single time. The chain has TRBV27 and TRBJ2-2; D not certain. The germline V gene has CDR1 MNHEY and CDR2 SMNVEV (reference sequence). V was clipped by 4 bases and J by 8 bases, with 11 bases between them. CDR3 length: 13 residues. The CDR3 loop is CASSSTPGGELFF. The CDR3 DNA sequence: TGTGCCAGCAGTTCGACCCCGGGTGGGGAGCTGTTTTTT.

V and J are TRBV29-1 and TRBJ2-1, with D unclear. The CDR3 covers 12 residues. CDR1 is SQVTM and CDR2 is ANQGSEA in the germline V gene. V shed 6 bases and J shed 10 bases, with 16 bases lying between them. CDR3 residues: CSVHHSRKEQFF. Here the CDR3 DNA reads TGCAGCGTCCATCACAGTCGTAAAGAGCAGTTCTTC.

The chain couples TRBV7-8 to TRBJ1-2; the D gene is possibly TRBD1 (6 bases). Between the trimmed V and J ends, which lost 1 base and 1 base, there was a span of 22 bases. Looked up from germline, CDR1 is SGHVS and CDR2 is FQNEAQ. The CDR3 contains 19 residues. CDR3 bases: TGTGCCAGCAGCTTAGTGATCTGGGGGCGAGAGGGGCTTAACTATGGCTACACCTTC. This gives the protein CASSLVIWGREGLNYGYTF.

The rearrangement uses TRBV5-6 and TRBJ2-3; tentative D call: TRBD2 (6 bases). This CDR3 comprises 16 residues. V was cut by 4 bases and J by 6 bases, with 21 bases left in between. CDR1 and CDR2 (germline): SGHDT, YYEEEE. The DNA of the CDR3 is TGTGCCAGCAGCGCGGGGTCGGCAGGTTTGTCGGATACGCAGTATTTT. The encoded protein is CASSAGSAGLSDTQYF.

The chain couples TRBV20-1 to TRBJ2-7; D is ambiguous. Germline values: CDR1 DFQATT, CDR2 SNEGSKA (reference sequence). Trimming left V 6 bases short and J 5 bases short, with 11 bases between. This CDR3 comprises 11 residues. The CDR3 reads CSAVTGNEQYF. For the CDR3, the DNA is TGCAGTGCCGTCACGGGTAACGAGCAGTACTTC.

The rearrangement uses TRBV5-1 and TRBJ2-7; 8 bases are shared with TRBD1. The trim removed 4 bases at V and 3 bases at J, leaving 6 bases unmatched. CDR3 length: 14 amino acids. Germline CDR1 SGHRS, CDR2 YFSETQ. The CDR3 here is CASSRRDRSYEQYF. The DNA of the CDR3 is TGCGCCAGCAGCCGAAGGGACAGGAGCTACGAGCAGTACTTC.

V and J are TRBV4-2 and TRBJ1-6; 7 nucleotides align to TRBD1. The CDR3 covers 15 residues. J gave up 6 bases and V 4 bases, and 6 bases lay outside the gene matches. Germline V gives CDR1 LGHNA, CDR2 YNFKEQ. The CDR3 DNA is TGTGCCAGCAGCCCCGGGTCAGGGGGTAATTCACCCCTCCACTTT. Its protein is CASSPGSGGNSPLHF.

This chain uses TRBV4-1 with TRBJ2-5; tentatively, D is TRBD1 (5 bases). V lost 4 bases to trimming and J lost 0 bases, with 15 bases between them. CDR3 length: 16 residues. Germline loops: CDR1 MGHRA, CDR2 YSYEKL. The CDR3 region is CASSRYPDTYQETQYF. In DNA form, the CDR3 reads TGCGCCAGCAGCCGATACCCGGACACGTACCAAGAGACCCAGTACTTC.

This chain joins TRBV2 and TRBJ2-5, with unresolved D. Germline assignment: CDR1 SNHLY and CDR2 FYNNEI. This CDR3 has 13 amino acids. Trimming removed 7 bases from V and 1 base from J, with 10 bases in between. CDR3 nucleotide sequence: TGTGCCAGCATGCTGCGCATCCAAGAGACCCAGTACTTC. Amino acid sequence: CASMLRIQETQYF.